This TCR beta chain was captured by sequencing in a study of shared clonotypes between healthy human individuals. A remark on this clone: Its antigen is still unknown. Other DNA sequences in this sample translate to the same CDR3.

Broader study findings: Shared clonotypes: approximately 4.5% naive CD4, about 3.3% naive CD8, 2.3% memory CD4, around 0.4% memory CD8.

From CD4+ cells came CD45RA+ naive and CD45RA-negative memory subsets. This CDR3 has 14 residues. Germline V gene lookup returns CDR1 SNHLY and CDR2 FYNNEI. The V gene lost 6 bases and the J gene lost 0 bases, with 6 bases spanning the gap. Genomic DNA belonging to each subset was distributed in equal measure over several immunoSEQ plates. The data were produced by immunoSEQ multiplex PCR, yet TCRdb's version contains in-frame clones alone and is incomplete. The table shows a few million clones, with just over 90% occurring only once. The sequenced sample consisted of naive CD4+ T cells sorted from blood. The subset denotes: CD45RA+ positively selected. The chain employs TRBV2 and TRBJ2-6; D uncertain. The TCR sequence derives from a man in his late teens or twenties in good health. The CDR3 sequence: CASSPSSGANVLTF. The DNA for the CDR3 is TGTGCCAGCAGCCCTAGCTCTGGGGCCAACGTCCTGACTTTC.